The 13 T cell receptor beta chains given below trace back to one sample, sequenced in a study of blood T cell repertoires in COVID-19. Clones were read by immunoSEQ multiplex PCR, and TCRdb kept only the in-frame ones, dropping some. The table lists about 150,000 clones, approximately 81% of them singletons. The sequencing sample was made of peripheral blood. Receptors originate from a woman aged 55-75 years with COVID-19, enrolled during active disease.

This clone was counted only a few times. This chain joins TRBV29-1 and TRBJ1-1, with a tentative D call TRBD1 (6 bases). This CDR3 spans 13 amino acids. Germline loops: CDR1 SQVTM, CDR2 ANQGSEA. The V and J ends lost 5 bases and 2 bases respectively, with 12 bases between them. CDR3 DNA sequence: TGCAGCGTTCGTCGGGGGGCAAACACTGAAGCTTTCTTT. Its protein is CSVRRGANTEAFF.

The chain employs TRBV2 and TRBJ1-4; D ambiguous. The CDR3 is 12 amino acids. With 6 bases removed from V and 8 bases from J, the gap between germline ends came to 10 bases. From germline, CDR1 is SNHLY and CDR2 FYNNEI. DNA for the CDR3: TGTGCCAGCAGACCGACAAAAGAAAAACTGTTTTTT. It is translated as CASRPTKEKLFF.

The V gene is TRBV6-5, the J gene TRBJ1-1; TRBD1 matches 8 bases. CDR3 length: 14 residues. The V segment lost 1 base and the J segment 4 bases; nucleotides outside the gene matches: 2. From germline, CDR1 is MNHEY and CDR2 SVGAGI. Here the CDR3 DNA reads TGTGCCAGCAGTTACTTAGGACAGGGCACTGAAGCTTTCTTT. Amino acids: CASSYLGQGTEAFF.

The chain combines TRBV20-1 with TRBJ2-1; D perhaps matches TRBD1 (6 bases). V gave up 3 bases and J gave up 2 bases, with 11 bases separating them. Germline V CDR1 and CDR2: DFQATT, SNEGSKA (reference sequence). The CDR3 loop spans 14 amino acids. The CDR3 region is CSASSPGAYNEQFF. The CDR3 DNA sequence: TGCAGTGCTAGTTCCCCAGGGGCCTACAATGAGCAGTTCTTC.

The chain joins TRBV2 to TRBJ1-5; D is unresolved. Trimming shortened V by 8 bases and J by 0 bases, and 11 bases separated the two germline ends. Germline CDR1 is SNHLY and CDR2 is FYNNEI. The CDR3 has 14 amino acids. The CDR3 spells CASGPDNSNQPQHF. CDR3 DNA: TGTGCCAGCGGGCCAGATAATAGCAATCAGCCCCAGCATTTT.

The genes are TRBV12-5 and TRBJ1-5, with D perhaps TRBD1 (5 bases). The germline gives CDR1 LGHNT, CDR2 FRNRAP. The CDR3 is 14 amino acids. Trimming stripped 6 bases from V and 6 bases from J, with 15 bases between. CDR3 DNA sequence: TGTGCTAGTGGACCGGGACTGGATAGTCAGCCCCAGCATTTT. It encodes CASGPGLDSQPQHF.

The chain has TRBV10-1 and TRBJ1-5; unclear D gene. This CDR3 spans 16 amino acids. Trimming removed 6 bases from V and 0 bases from J, with 15 bases in between. Germline V gene lookup returns CDR1 WNHNN and CDR2 SYGVQD (reference sequence). Here the CDR3 DNA reads TGCGCCAGCAGCCCACTTACAGTAAATAGCAATCAGCCCCAGCATTTT. This translates into CASSPLTVNSNQPQHF.

The chain has TRBV7-6 and TRBJ1-2, with D possibly matching TRBD1 (5 bases). The germline gives CDR1 SGHVS, CDR2 FNYEAQ. Trimming shortened V by 0 bases and J by 4 bases, and 6 bases separated the two germline ends. This CDR3 region has 13 residues. The CDR3 DNA follows: TGTGCCAGCAGCTTAGCAGGGGCCTATGGCTACACCTTC. Its protein product is CASSLAGAYGYTF. The whole variable domain, remainder taken from reference TRBV7-6 and TRBJ1-2, is GAGVSQSPRYKVTKRGQDVALRCDPISGHVSLYWYRQALGQGPEFLTYFNYEAQQDKSGLPNDRFSAERPEGSISTLTIQRTEQRDSAMYRCASSLAGAYGYTFGSGTRLTVV.

This sequence joins TRBV6-5 and TRBJ2-7, with D perhaps TRBD2 (6 bases). The germline V gene encodes CDR1 MNHEY and CDR2 SVGAGI. This CDR3 has 12 residues. V lost 7 bases and J 3 bases, leaving 10 bases between the germline ends. CDR3 loop: CASKRVIYEQYF. CDR3 nucleotides: TGTGCCAGCAAGCGGGTGATCTACGAGCAGTACTTC.

The genes are TRBV19 and TRBJ1-5; 11 positions agree with TRBD1. CDR1 and CDR2 from the germline V gene are LNHDA and SQIVND (reference sequence). V dropped 5 bases and J dropped 0; count of bases not matched to a gene: 9. The CDR3 contains 18 residues. CDR3 coding DNA: TGTGCCAGTAGTCTCCGGACAGGGGGCAGCTATAGCAATCAGCCCCAGCATTTT. Protein sequence: CASSLRTGGSYSNQPQHF.

The chain employs TRBV7-6 and TRBJ2-1, with TRBD1 matching over 7 bases. This CDR3 region has 16 residues. CDR1 is SGHVS and CDR2 is FNYEAQ in the germline V gene. V was clipped by 5 bases and J by 0 bases; unmatched bases: 7. The CDR3 DNA sequence: TGTGCCAGCAGCCGACAGGGCAGGAGCTCCTACAATGAGCAGTTCTTC. Protein sequence: CASSRQGRSSYNEQFF.

The gene calls are TRBV3-1 (or the pseudogene TRBV3-2) and TRBJ2-3; 8 bases are a match to TRBD1. Losses at the gene ends were 6 bases for V and 3 bases for J; bases not matched to a gene: 14. This CDR3 is built from 17 residues. Germline values: CDR1 LGHDT, CDR2 YNNKEL (reference sequence). The CDR3 nucleotides are TGTGCCAGCAGGGGCAGGGGGCGTGAAGGATCGACAGATACGCAGTATTTT. Translation: CASRGRGREGSTDTQYF.

This chain connects TRBV10-3 to TRBJ2-7; no definite D call. This CDR3 spans 12 amino acids. Trimming removed 0 bases from V and 5 bases from J, with 5 bases in between. Germline loops: CDR1 ENHRY, CDR2 SYGVKD. CDR3 sequence (DNA): TGTGCCATCAGTGAGTCACTCCACGAGCAGTACTTC. This codes for CAISESLHEQYF.